The 15 T cell receptor beta chains below all came from one sample that was sequenced in a study of cytomegalovirus exposure and HLA in healthy donors. The PCR employed 60 Vbeta primers together with 13 Jbeta primers. Sequencing was performed with immunoSEQ multiplex PCR; in TCRdb, only in-frame clones are kept and a portion is missing. Here the sample spans approximately 130,000 clones, roughly 82% being singletons. What was sequenced was PBMCs. These receptors were collected from a woman between 18 and 29 years old in good health and CMV-seronegative.

CDR3 sequence (DNA): TGTGCCAGCAGCGTAGAAAGGACAGGGGGACCCTACGAGCAGTACTTC. Protein product: CASSVERTGGPYEQYF. V gene TRBV9 combines with J gene TRBJ2-5; 10 bases line up with TRBD1. The end of the DNA fits TRBJ2-7 better, so the J call may be wrong. In germline, CDR1 is SGDLS, CDR2 YYNGEE. This CDR3 spans 16 amino acids.

This chain uses TRBV12-5 with TRBJ1-3, with 9 nucleotides matching TRBD1. CDR3 length: 15 amino acids. The germline V gene encodes CDR1 LGHNT and CDR2 FRNRAP. With V trimmed by 1 base and J by 4 bases, 2 bases remained unmatched. The CDR3 region has the DNA TGTGCTAGTGGTTTGGGGACAGGGGCCGGAAACACCATATATTTT. Translated: CASGLGTGAGNTIYF.

The chain combines TRBV4-3 with TRBJ1-6; 11 bases align to TRBD1. The CDR3 spans 16 residues. Trimming took 4 bases from V and 9 from J; bases not matched to a gene: 8. Germline CDR1 is LGHNA and CDR2 is YSLEER. The CDR3: CASSLLAGQGGSPLHF. CDR3 sequence (DNA): TGCGCCAGCAGCCTTCTTGCGGGACAGGGGGGTTCACCCCTCCACTTT.

The J gene is TRBJ2-7, the V gene TRBV5-4; D gene uncertain. In germline, CDR1 is SGHNT, CDR2 YYREEE (reference sequence). This CDR3 spans 15 amino acids. Between the trimmed V and J ends, which lost 6 bases and 4 bases, there was a span of 20 bases. CDR3 nucleotides: TGTGCCAGCACCCGAGAAGATACCCACGGGTACGAGCAGTACTTC. Its protein product is CASTREDTHGYEQYF.

This sequence joins TRBV5-4 and TRBJ1-2, with TRBD1 as a possible D gene (5 bases). CDR3 length equals 12 residues. Germline V gene data show CDR1 as SGHNT and CDR2 as YYREEE (reference sequence). The V gene lost 0 bases and the J gene lost 7 bases, with 7 bases spanning the gap. CDR3 loop: CASSLGGFGYTF. For the CDR3, the DNA is TGTGCCAGCAGCTTGGGGGGCTTTGGCTACACCTTC.

V and J are TRBV6-5 and TRBJ2-2; possibly TRBD2 for D (5 bases). Germline-derived CDR1 and CDR2 are MNHEY and SVGAGI. This CDR3 spans 16 amino acids. V lost 2 bases to trimming and J lost 9 bases, with 19 bases between them. The CDR3 DNA reads TGTGCCAGCAGTTACGAACCGGGATTCGAGCTCTGGGAGCTGTTTTTT. Translating it yields CASSYEPGFELWELFF.

The genes are TRBV5-1 and TRBJ2-3, with a tentative D call TRBD2 (7 bases). Germline V gives CDR1 SGHRS, CDR2 YFSETQ. The V end lost 0 bases, the J end lost 4 bases, and 12 bases lay between the germline ends. This CDR3 is built from 15 residues. Here the CDR3 DNA reads TGCGCCAGCAGCTTGGAAGGGGGAGGGCCAGATACGCAGTATTTT. Amino acids: CASSLEGGGPDTQYF.

V usage is TRBV2 and J usage is TRBJ2-7, with 10 bases that match TRBD2. V lost 8 bases and J lost 6; bases outside the gene matches: 13. The CDR3 is made up of 15 amino acids. The germline V gene has CDR1 SNHLY and CDR2 FYNNEI. CDR3 protein: CASAPRLAGVPEQYF. The CDR3 DNA reads TGTGCCAGCGCCCCCCGGCTAGCGGGAGTACCCGAGCAGTACTTC.

V and J are TRBV27 and TRBJ1-1, with 8 bases aligning to TRBD1. Germline trimming cut 5 bases from V and 5 bases from J; bases unmatched to any gene: 7. The CDR3 covers 14 residues. Germline CDR1 is MNHEY and CDR2 is SMNVEV (reference sequence). DNA for the CDR3: TGTGCCAGCAGTGCTACAGGGGGTTGGACTGAAGCTTTCTTT. This sequence encodes CASSATGGWTEAFF.

The chain uses TRBV5-5 and TRBJ1-2; tentative D call: TRBD1 (5 bases). CDR1 SGHKS and CDR2 YYEKEE come from the germline V gene (reference sequence). Trimming left V 3 bases short and J 8 bases short, with 14 bases between. The CDR3 length is 13 residues. The CDR3 region is CASSSEYRNGYTF. CDR3 in DNA: TGTGCCAGCAGCTCGGAGTACAGGAACGGCTACACCTTC.

The chain carries TRBV6-1 and TRBJ1-5; TRBD1 aligns across 9 bases. Germline V lookup: CDR1 MNHNS, CDR2 SASEGT. V dropped 5 bases and J dropped 5; count of bases not matched to a gene: 7. The CDR3 is 15 residues long. The CDR3 sequence is CASSSYRGPDQPQHF. DNA of the CDR3: TGTGCCAGCAGTTCCTACAGGGGGCCGGATCAGCCCCAGCATTTT.

This rearrangement joins TRBV14 to TRBJ2-7; D possibly corresponds to TRBD2 (7 bases). V lost 5 bases, J lost 0 bases, and 11 bases lay in between. The germline CDR1 and CDR2 sequences are SGHDN and FVKESK. This CDR3 region has 14 residues. In nucleotides, the CDR3 is TGTGCCAGCAGCTTCGGGGGGCCCTCCTACGAGCAGTACTTC. It encodes CASSFGGPSYEQYF.

The genes are TRBV5-1 and TRBJ2-4; D might be TRBD1 (6 bases). This CDR3 has 12 residues. The ends were cut back, 3 bases at V and 6 bases at J, with 7 bases in the middle. Germline V lookup: CDR1 SGHRS, CDR2 YFSETQ. CDR3 loop: CASSWDTNIQYF. DNA for the CDR3: TGCGCCAGCAGCTGGGACACAAACATTCAGTACTTC.

This rearrangement joins TRBV10-3 to TRBJ2-6; D call uncertain. This CDR3 has 14 amino acids. Trimming cost V 8 bases and J 0 bases, with 8 bases left between them. Germline-derived CDR1 and CDR2 are ENHRY and SYGVKD. CDR3 protein: CAIAGDSGANVLTF. DNA of the CDR3: TGTGCCATCGCCGGAGACTCTGGGGCCAACGTCCTGACTTTC.

This clone was observed a handful of times. V gene TRBV29-1 combines with J gene TRBJ1-2; TRBD1 is a possible D gene (5 bases). The ends were cut back, 7 bases at V and 10 bases at J, with 7 bases in the middle. The CDR3 sequence is 8 residues long. Germline loops: CDR1 SQVTM, CDR2 ANQGSEA. CDR3 amino acids: CSAGDYTF. For the CDR3, the DNA is TGCAGCGCGGGGGACTACACCTTC.